Below, one T cell receptor beta chain is given with its context. This sample is part of a study of blood T cell repertoires in COVID-19. Study at large: Collection of acute and convalescent COVID-19 samples took place in the United States, Italy and Spain. T cells, B-cell-depleted T cells, or PBMCs supplied cDNA or gDNA.

The V end lost 1 base, the J end lost 2 bases, and 6 bases lay between the germline ends. The CDR3 covers 14 residues. Germline CDR1 SGHTA, CDR2 FQGNSA. Assay used: immunoSEQ multiplex PCR; TCRdb lists only in-frame clones, some missing. Counted here are roughly 69,000 clones, approximately 80% occurring once; the ten biggest clones make up approximately 4%. Each participant's cohort was designated according to participant-reported clinical history. The gene calls are TRBV7-2 and TRBJ1-3; unclear D gene. This TCR came from a woman aged 40 to 50 with acute COVID-19. Sequenced input: PBMCs or T cells enriched from blood (not recorded which). Written as DNA, the CDR3 is TGTGCCAGCAGCTTAGGTTCTGCTGGAAACACCATATATTTT. Protein: CASSLGSAGNTIYF.